The entry below describes one TCR beta chain. This clonotype was detected only a few times. There is no known antigen for this receptor. Base qualities are not at hand, and no much larger clone is one base apart. The sample's treatment or condition, from its label and the paper: allogeneic hematopoietic cell transplantation with graft depleted of TCRalphabeta T cells and CD19 B cells. TCRalphabeta/CD19-depleted allogeneic hematopoietic cell grafts were given to the transplant recipients, all of whom were children. The data were taken from a study of T-cell reconstitution after alpha-beta-depleted transplantation in children (dated by TCRdb to 2016 to 2017). A note on the overall study: The study quantitatively tracked T-cell immune reconstitution after TCRalphabeta/CD19-depleted allogeneic hematopoietic cell transplantation in children using TCR repertoire profiling. Here is what the overall study found, with its caveats: The high TCRbeta diversity at day 60 in some patients was ascribed to recipient T cells and intrathymic progenitors that had survived conditioning. About two months after transplant, the apparently early recovery of alphabetaT-cell counts reportedly depended on just several hundred clones that had expanded rapidly and came from non-depleted graft cells. Hyperexpanded clone frequencies declined over subsequent months; after one year, T-cell counts and TCRbeta diversity were mostly attributed to newly produced T cells.

The library came from PCR. Sequencer: Illumina HiSeq 2500. Molecular barcoding was employed in the preparation of TCR libraries, with unique molecular identifiers being used to normalize TCRbeta repertoire quantification. Using fastp trimming at Q25 and MiXCR clonotype assembly, TCRdb reanalyzed the public sequencing data and kept in-frame beta chains. Every entry covers one CDR3 protein and lists the most common genes and DNA from its rows. Within this sample are about 980,000 distinct CDR3 sequences, with about 29% of them counted one time only. The biggest ten clones account for 25% to 35% of the sample. V trim: 1 base; J trim: 2 bases; unmatched bases: 3. Taken from cysteine to phenylalanine, the CDR3 has 16 residues. Only the CDR3 part of the read is kept: 48 bases, read in frame from the first base. According to the germline V gene, CDR1 reads SGHDN and CDR2 reads FVKESK.

This clonotype originated in a boy under two years old who had a stem cell transplant for SCID, so the T cells may come from the graft donor. The sequence joins TRBV14 to TRBJ2-1; the junction holds 9 bases that match TRBD2. The specimen comprised PBMCs, mostly from graft donor cells, sampled 360 days after TCRalphabeta/CD19-depleted stem cell transplant. The CDR3: CASSQASGETYNEQFF. The sequenced DNA is TGTGCCAGCAGCCAAGCTAGCGGGGAAACCTACAATGAGCAGTTCTTC.